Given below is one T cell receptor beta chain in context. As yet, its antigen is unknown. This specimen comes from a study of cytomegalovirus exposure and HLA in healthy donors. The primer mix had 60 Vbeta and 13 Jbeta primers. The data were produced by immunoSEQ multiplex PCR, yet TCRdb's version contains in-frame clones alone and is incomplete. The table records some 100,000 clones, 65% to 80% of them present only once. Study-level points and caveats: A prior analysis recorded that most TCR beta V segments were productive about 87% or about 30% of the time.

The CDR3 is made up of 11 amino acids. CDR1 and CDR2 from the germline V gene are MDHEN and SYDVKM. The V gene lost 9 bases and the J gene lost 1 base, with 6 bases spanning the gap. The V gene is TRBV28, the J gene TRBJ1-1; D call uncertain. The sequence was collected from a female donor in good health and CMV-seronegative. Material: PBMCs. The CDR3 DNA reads TGTGCCAGTAAGAGGAACACTGAAGCTTTCTTT. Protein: CASKRNTEAFF.